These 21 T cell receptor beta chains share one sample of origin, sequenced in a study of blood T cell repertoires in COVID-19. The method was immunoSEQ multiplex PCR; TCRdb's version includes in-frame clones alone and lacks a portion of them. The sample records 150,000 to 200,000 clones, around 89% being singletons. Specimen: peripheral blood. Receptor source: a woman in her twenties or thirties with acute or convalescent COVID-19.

The CDR3 DNA reads as TGTGCCTGGCAGGGTAAGGGCACAGATACGCAGTATTTT. Encoded protein: CAWQGKGTDTQYF. V is TRBV30 and J is TRBJ2-3, with D possibly being TRBD1 (5 bases). The V end was cut by 5 bases, the J end by 1 base, with 10 bases between. In germline, CDR1 is GTSNPN, CDR2 SVGIG (reference sequence). The CDR3 covers 13 residues.

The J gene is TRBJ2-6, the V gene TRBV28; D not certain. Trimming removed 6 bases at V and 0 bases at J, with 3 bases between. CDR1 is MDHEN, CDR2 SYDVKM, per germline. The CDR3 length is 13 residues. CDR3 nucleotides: TGTGCCAGCAGCAGCTCTGGGGCCAACGTCCTGACTTTC. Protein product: CASSSSGANVLTF.

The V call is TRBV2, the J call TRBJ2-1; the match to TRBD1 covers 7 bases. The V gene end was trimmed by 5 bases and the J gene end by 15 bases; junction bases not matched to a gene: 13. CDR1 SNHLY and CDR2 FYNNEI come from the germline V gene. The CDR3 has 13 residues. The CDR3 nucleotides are TGTGCCAGCAGTCCACAGGGGCCCACTCCCGGGTTCTTC. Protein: CASSPQGPTPGFF.

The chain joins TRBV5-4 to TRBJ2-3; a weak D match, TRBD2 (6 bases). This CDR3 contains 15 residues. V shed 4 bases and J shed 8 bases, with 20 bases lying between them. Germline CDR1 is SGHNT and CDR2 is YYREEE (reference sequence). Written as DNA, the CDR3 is TGTGCCAGCAGCCCAAAGGAGGGCCGTGTGAGTACGCAGTATTTT. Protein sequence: CASSPKEGRVSTQYF. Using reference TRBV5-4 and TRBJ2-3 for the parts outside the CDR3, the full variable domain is ETGVTQSPTHLIKTRGQQVTLRCSSQSGHNTVSWYQQALGQGPQFIFQYYREEENGRGNFPPRFSGLQFPNYSSELNVNALELDDSALYLCASSPKEGRVSTQYFGPGTRLTVL.

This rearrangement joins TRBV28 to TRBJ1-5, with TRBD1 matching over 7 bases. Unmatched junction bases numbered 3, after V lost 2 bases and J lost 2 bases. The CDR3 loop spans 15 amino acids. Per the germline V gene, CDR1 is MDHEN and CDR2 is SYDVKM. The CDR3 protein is CASSLLQGGNQPQHF. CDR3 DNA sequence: TGTGCCAGCAGTTTACTGCAGGGGGGCAATCAGCCCCAGCATTTT.

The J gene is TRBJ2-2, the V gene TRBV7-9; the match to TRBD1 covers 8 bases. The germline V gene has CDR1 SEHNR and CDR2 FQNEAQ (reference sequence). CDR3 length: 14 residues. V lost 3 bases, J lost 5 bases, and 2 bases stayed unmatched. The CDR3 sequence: CASSLTGVTGELFF. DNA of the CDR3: TGTGCCAGCAGCTTGACAGGGGTAACCGGGGAGCTGTTTTTT.

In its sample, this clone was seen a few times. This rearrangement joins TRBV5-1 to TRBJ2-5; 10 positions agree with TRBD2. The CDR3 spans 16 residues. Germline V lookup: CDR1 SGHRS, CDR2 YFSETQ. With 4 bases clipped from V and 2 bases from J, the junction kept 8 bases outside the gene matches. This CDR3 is CASSPLSGRPQETQYF. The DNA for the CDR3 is TGCGCCAGCAGCCCCCTTAGCGGGAGGCCACAAGAGACCCAGTACTTC.

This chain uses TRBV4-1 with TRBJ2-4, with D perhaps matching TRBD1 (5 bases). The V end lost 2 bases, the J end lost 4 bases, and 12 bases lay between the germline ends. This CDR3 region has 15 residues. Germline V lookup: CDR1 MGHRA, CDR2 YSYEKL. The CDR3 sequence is CASSQNSGKKNIQYF. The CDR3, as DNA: TGCGCCAGCAGCCAAAATTCAGGGAAAAAAAACATTCAGTACTTC.

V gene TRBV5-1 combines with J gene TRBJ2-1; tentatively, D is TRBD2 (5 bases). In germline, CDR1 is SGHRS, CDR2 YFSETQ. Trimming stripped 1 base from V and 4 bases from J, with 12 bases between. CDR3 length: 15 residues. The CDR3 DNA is TGCGCCAGCAGCTTGTTAACTAGTGGTTACAATGAGCAGTTCTTC. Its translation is CASSLLTSGYNEQFF.

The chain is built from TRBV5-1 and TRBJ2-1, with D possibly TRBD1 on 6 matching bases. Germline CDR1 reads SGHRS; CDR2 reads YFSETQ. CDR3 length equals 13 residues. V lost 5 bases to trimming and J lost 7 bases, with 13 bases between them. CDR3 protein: CASSNNRVNEQFF. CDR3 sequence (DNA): TGCGCCAGCAGTAATAACAGGGTTAATGAGCAGTTCTTC.

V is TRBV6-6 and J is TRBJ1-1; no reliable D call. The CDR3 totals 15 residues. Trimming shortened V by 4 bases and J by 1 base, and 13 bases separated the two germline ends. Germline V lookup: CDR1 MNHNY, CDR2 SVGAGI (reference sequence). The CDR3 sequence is CASSSNREGNTEAFF. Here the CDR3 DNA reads TGTGCCAGCAGTTCGAACCGGGAGGGGAACACTGAAGCTTTCTTT.

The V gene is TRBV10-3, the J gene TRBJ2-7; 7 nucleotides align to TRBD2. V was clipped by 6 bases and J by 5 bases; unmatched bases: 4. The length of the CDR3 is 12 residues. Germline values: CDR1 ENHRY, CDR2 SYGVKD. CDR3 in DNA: TGTGCCATCAGGGCGGGAGTAAACGAGCAGTACTTC. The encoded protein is CAIRAGVNEQYF.

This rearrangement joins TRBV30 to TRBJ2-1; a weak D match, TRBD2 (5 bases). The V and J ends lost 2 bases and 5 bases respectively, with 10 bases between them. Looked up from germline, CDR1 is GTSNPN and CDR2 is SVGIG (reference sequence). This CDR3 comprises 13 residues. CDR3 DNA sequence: TGTGCCTGGAGTATGAGTAGCGACAATGAGCAGTTCTTC. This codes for CAWSMSSDNEQFF.

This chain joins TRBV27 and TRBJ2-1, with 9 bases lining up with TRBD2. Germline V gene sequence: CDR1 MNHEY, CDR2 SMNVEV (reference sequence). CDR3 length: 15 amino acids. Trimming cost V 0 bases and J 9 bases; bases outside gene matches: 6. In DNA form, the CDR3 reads TGTGCCAGCAGTTTATCGACTAGCGGTCGGGGTGAGCAGTTCTTC. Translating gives CASSLSTSGRGEQFF.

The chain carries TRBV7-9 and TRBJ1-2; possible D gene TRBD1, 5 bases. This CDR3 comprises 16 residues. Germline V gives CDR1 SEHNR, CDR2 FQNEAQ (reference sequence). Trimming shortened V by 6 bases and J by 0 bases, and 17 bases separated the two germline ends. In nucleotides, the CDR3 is TGTGCCAGCAGTCCCCTCCGGACATTCTCTAACTATGGCTACACCTTC. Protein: CASSPLRTFSNYGYTF. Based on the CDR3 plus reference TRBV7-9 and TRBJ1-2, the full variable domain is DTGVSQNPRHKITKRGQNVTFRCDPISEHNRLYWYRQTLGQGPEFLTYFQNEAQLEKSRLLSDRFSAERPKGSFSTLEIQRTEQGDSAMYLCASSPLRTFSNYGYTFGSGTRLTVV.

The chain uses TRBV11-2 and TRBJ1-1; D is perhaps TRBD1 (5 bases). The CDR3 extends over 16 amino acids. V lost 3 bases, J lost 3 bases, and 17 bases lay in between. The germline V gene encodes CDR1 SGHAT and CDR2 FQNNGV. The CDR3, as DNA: TGTGCCAGCAGCTTTTTATCGACAGCGACCTACACTGAAGCTTTCTTT. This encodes CASSFLSTATYTEAFF.

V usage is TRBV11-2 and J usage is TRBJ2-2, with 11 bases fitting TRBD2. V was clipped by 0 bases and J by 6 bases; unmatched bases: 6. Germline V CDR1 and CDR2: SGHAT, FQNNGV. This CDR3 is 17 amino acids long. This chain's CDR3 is CASSLEIAGGPPGELFF. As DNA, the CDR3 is TGTGCCAGCAGCTTAGAGATAGCGGGAGGGCCGCCCGGGGAGCTGTTTTTT.

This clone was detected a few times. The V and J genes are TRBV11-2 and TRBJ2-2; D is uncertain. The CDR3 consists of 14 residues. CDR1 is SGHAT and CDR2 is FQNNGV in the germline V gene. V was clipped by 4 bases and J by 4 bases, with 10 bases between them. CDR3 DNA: TGTGCCAGCAGCTCCCCCCTGAGCACCGGGGAGCTGTTTTTT. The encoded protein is CASSSPLSTGELFF.

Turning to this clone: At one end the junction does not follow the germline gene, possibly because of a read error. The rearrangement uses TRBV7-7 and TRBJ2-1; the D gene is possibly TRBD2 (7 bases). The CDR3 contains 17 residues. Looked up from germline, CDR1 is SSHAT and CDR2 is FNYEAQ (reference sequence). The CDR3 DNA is TGTGCTAGCAGCTTAGGAGTAGGGGGGGACGATCGCAATGAGCAGTTCTTC. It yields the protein CASSLGVGGDDRNEQFF.

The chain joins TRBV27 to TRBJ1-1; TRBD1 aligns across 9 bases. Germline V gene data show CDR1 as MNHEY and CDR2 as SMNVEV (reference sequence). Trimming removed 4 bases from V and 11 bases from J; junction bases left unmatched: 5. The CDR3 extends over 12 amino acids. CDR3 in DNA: TGTGCCAGCAGTTCAACAGGGGGCCGTGCTTTCTTT. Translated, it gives CASSSTGGRAFF.

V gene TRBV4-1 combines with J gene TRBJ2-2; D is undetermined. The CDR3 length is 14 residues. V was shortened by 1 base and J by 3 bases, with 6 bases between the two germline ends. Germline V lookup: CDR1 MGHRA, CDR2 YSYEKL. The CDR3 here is CASSQVEHTGELFF. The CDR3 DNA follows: TGCGCCAGCAGCCAAGTAGAACACACCGGGGAGCTGTTTTTT.